This entry concerns a single T cell receptor beta chain. CD4+ naive, central memory, regulatory and stem cell-like memory cells were sorted via CD45RO/CCR7/CD25/CD127/CD95/CD27. This sample is part of a study of beta chain features in type 1 diabetes. From germline, CDR1 is SGHTA and CDR2 FQGTGA. This CDR3 region has 17 residues. The V and J ends lost 5 bases and 6 bases, in that order; junction bases with no gene match: 10. What was sequenced were expressed TCRB transcripts, since all of the isolated RNA had been reverse transcribed. Using immunoSEQ multiplex PCR, the repertoire was profiled, and TCRdb retains in-frame clones only, with some absent. The sample yields 310,000 or so clones, 11% seen once.

The sample taken for sequencing was naive CD4+ T cells from blood. The clonotype comes from a woman in her 30s in good health. This chain links TRBV7-3 with TRBJ2-1, with 13 bases that match TRBD2. The chain's CDR3 is CASSPRPRTSGGNEQFF. The CDR3, as DNA: TGTGCCAGCAGCCCCAGGCCCAGGACTAGCGGGGGCAATGAGCAGTTCTTC.